The sequence of this T cell receptor beta chain was determined in a study of type 1 and type 2 diabetes patients. Germline assignment: CDR1 DFQATT and CDR2 SNEGSKA (reference sequence). The CDR3 is 13 amino acids. The germline V and J ends were trimmed by 4 bases and 0 bases, with 10 bases remaining between them. In its sample, this clonotype was seen a few times. PCR was run on genomic DNA. Multiplex PCR with 30 forward and 13 reverse primers amplified the TCR beta CDR3. TCRdb called the multiplex PCR reads again in MiXCR, with one record for every CDR3 protein. This table holds more than 250,000 distinct CDR3 sequences, 40% to 50% found once.

The chain recombines TRBV20-1 with TRBJ2-7; D gene ambiguous. The receptor was isolated from a man younger than 30 with type 2 diabetes. The sequenced sample consisted of peripheral blood mononuclear cells (PBMCs). The CDR3 sequence: CSANGKRSYEQYF. CDR3 DNA: TGCAGTGCTAATGGAAAACGCTCCTACGAGCAGTACTTC.